The next 30 T cell receptor beta chains were all read from a single sample in a study of shared clonotypes between healthy human individuals. Sequencing was performed with immunoSEQ multiplex PCR; in TCRdb, only in-frame clones are kept and a portion is missing. This table holds hundreds of thousands of clones, roughly 95% found once. The specimen sequenced was naive CD4+ T cells sorted from blood. Specified subset: CD45RA+ positively selected. The receptors here all came from a woman younger than 45 in good health.

With regard to this clone: Distinct nucleotide sequences in the sample also encode this CDR3. For the CDR3, the DNA is TGTGCCAGCTCACCTGGGGTCCAAGAGACCCAGTACTTC. It translates to CASSPGVQETQYF. The chain joins TRBV18 to TRBJ2-5; D remains ambiguous. The CDR3 has 13 residues. The germline CDR1 and CDR2 sequences are KGHSH and LQKENI. Trimming stripped 3 bases from V and 1 base from J, with 6 bases between.

This rearrangement joins TRBV5-1 to TRBJ2-5; maybe TRBD1 (6 bases). CDR1 is SGHRS, CDR2 YFSETQ, per germline. This CDR3 spans 15 amino acids. V shed 6 bases and J shed 2 bases, with 17 bases lying between them. CDR3 nucleotides: TGCGCCAGCACGAGAGGGGGAACATCGCAAGAGACCCAGTACTTC. Translating gives CASTRGGTSQETQYF.

The chain carries TRBV27 and TRBJ1-2; D gene uncertain. V was trimmed by 0 bases and J by 0 bases, leaving 8 bases between them. Germline CDR1 and CDR2: MNHEY and SMNVEV (reference sequence). The CDR3 contains 15 residues. CDR3 sequence reads: CASSLSIRANYGYTF. The CDR3 nucleotides read TGTGCCAGCAGTTTATCGATTAGGGCTAACTATGGCTACACCTTC.

The chain carries TRBV30 and TRBJ2-6, with a weak D call TRBD2 (6 bases). Trimming left V 2 bases short and J 4 bases short, with 12 bases between. There are 15 residues in the CDR3. Germline V gene sequence: CDR1 GTSNPN, CDR2 SVGIG (reference sequence). CDR3 in amino acids: CAWSSGLTGANVLTF. CDR3 bases: TGTGCCTGGAGTTCTGGACTAACCGGGGCCAACGTCCTGACTTTC.

The chain couples TRBV28 to TRBJ2-7, with D possibly being TRBD2 (6 bases). V gave up 6 bases and J gave up 9 bases, with 15 bases separating them. The CDR3 runs 12 residues. Per germline, CDR1 MDHEN and CDR2 SYDVKM. Here the CDR3 reads CASRAVGGVQYF. In DNA, the CDR3 is TGTGCCAGCAGAGCCGTGGGGGGTGTGCAGTACTTC.

This clone has only one observation. The V gene is TRBV19, the J gene TRBJ2-2; D uncertain. Trimming pared 3 bases from V and 6 bases from J, leaving 8 bases between. Germline lookup yields CDR1 LNHDA and CDR2 SQIVND (reference sequence). This CDR3 has 13 amino acids. The CDR3: CASSISRPGELFF. The CDR3, as DNA: TGTGCCAGTAGTATCTCTCGACCCGGGGAGCTGTTTTTT. The variable domain in full, with the rest retrieved from reference TRBV19 and TRBJ2-2, is DGGITQSPKYLFRKEGQNVTLSCEQNLNHDAMYWYRQDPGQGLRLIYYSQIVNDFQKGDIAEGYSVSREKKESFPLTVTSAQKNPTAFYLCASSISRPGELFFGEGSRLTVL.

The J gene is TRBJ2-1, the V gene TRBV29-1, with 7 bases identical to TRBD2. V trimming: 4 bases; J trimming: 4 bases; junction bases outside the gene matches: 10. Germline loops: CDR1 SQVTM, CDR2 ANQGSEA. There are 15 residues in the CDR3. The CDR3 DNA is TGCAGCGTTGTGCCGGGACTACAAAATTACAATGAGCAGTTCTTC. This sequence encodes CSVVPGLQNYNEQFF.

The gene calls are TRBV19 and TRBJ1-2, with 7 bases matching TRBD1. In germline, CDR1 is LNHDA, CDR2 SQIVND (reference sequence). The CDR3 spans 16 residues. The junction had 9 bases not matched to a gene; V was cut back by 4 bases and J by 1 base. The CDR3 reads CASSRRQGSYNYGYTF. CDR3 nucleotide sequence: TGTGCCAGTAGTAGAAGACAGGGAAGTTATAACTATGGCTACACCTTC.

The chain combines TRBV9 with TRBJ2-3; 16 bases map to TRBD2. CDR1 and CDR2 from the germline V gene are SGDLS and YYNGEE. This CDR3 spans 19 amino acids. After removal of 3 bases from V and 1 base from J, the junction contained 8 bases not matched to a gene. The CDR3 loop is CASSAKGLAGGPGTDTQYF. The DNA of the CDR3 is TGTGCCAGCAGCGCCAAGGGACTAGCGGGAGGGCCAGGCACAGATACGCAGTATTTT.

V gene TRBV11-2 combines with J gene TRBJ2-7, with TRBD1 identical over 8 bases. CDR3 length: 15 residues. Germline-derived CDR1 and CDR2 are SGHAT and FQNNGV. The V gene end was trimmed by 5 bases and the J gene end by 0 bases; junction bases not matched to a gene: 6. The CDR3 DNA follows: TGTGCCAGCAGCGTTGGACAGGGAAGCTCCTACGAGCAGTACTTC. It translates to CASSVGQGSSYEQYF.

The gene calls are TRBV19 and TRBJ2-1, with a weak D call TRBD2 (7 bases). The germline V and J ends were trimmed by 6 bases and 2 bases, with 17 bases remaining between them. Germline V lookup: CDR1 LNHDA, CDR2 SQIVND (reference sequence). The CDR3 is made up of 16 amino acids. The CDR3 DNA is TGTGCCAGTAGCCTAGGGGGAGGGCGCACCTACAATGAGCAGTTCTTC. Translation gives CASSLGGGRTYNEQFF.

The V call is TRBV30, the J call TRBJ1-4; 8 nucleotides line up with TRBD1. J was trimmed by 3 bases and V by 4 bases; bases with no gene match: 10. Per germline, CDR1 GTSNPN and CDR2 SVGIG (reference sequence). CDR3 length: 16 amino acids. CDR3 sequence (DNA): TGTGCCTGGAAAGGGGCAGGGGGCACGGCTAATGAAAAACTGTTTTTT. As protein: CAWKGAGGTANEKLFF.

The J gene is TRBJ2-7, the V gene TRBV4-2; 9 bases agree with TRBD2. This CDR3 comprises 17 residues. Trimming at V came to 1 base and at J to 6 bases, leaving 13 bases not matched to a gene. Germline V gene data show CDR1 as LGHNA and CDR2 as YNFKEQ. In DNA, the CDR3 is TGTGCCAGCAGCCAAGGTTTAGCGGGAGCATCTATCTTCGAGCAGTACTTC. It is translated as CASSQGLAGASIFEQYF.

The V call is TRBV7-8, the J call TRBJ2-7; D ambiguous. This CDR3 is built from 14 residues. Germline V lookup: CDR1 SGHVS, CDR2 FQNEAQ. V was trimmed by 8 bases and J by 4 bases, leaving 18 bases between them. The CDR3 protein is CASRKGSQHYEQYF. The CDR3 bases are TGTGCCAGCCGTAAGGGTAGTCAGCATTACGAGCAGTACTTC.

This clone was observed a single time. The rearrangement links TRBV15 to TRBJ1-5; TRBD1 agrees at 9 bases. J was trimmed by 2 bases and V by 4 bases; bases with no gene match: 6. CDR1 is LNHNV, CDR2 YYDKDF, per germline (reference sequence). The CDR3 extends over 16 amino acids. The CDR3 reads CATSKQGALGNQPQHF. The CDR3, as DNA: TGTGCCACCAGCAAACAGGGGGCGCTTGGCAATCAGCCCCAGCATTTT.

The rearrangement joins TRBV2 to TRBJ1-2, with a weak D call TRBD1 (6 bases). Germline CDR1 SNHLY, CDR2 FYNNEI. This CDR3 comprises 14 residues. Trimming shortened V by 5 bases and J by 4 bases, and 14 bases separated the two germline ends. CDR3 region: CASSKGGGSYGYTF. The CDR3 DNA follows: TGTGCCAGCAGTAAAGGGGGGGGGAGCTATGGCTACACCTTC.

This chain links TRBV4-1 with TRBJ1-6; no clear D gene. The V gene lost 5 bases and the J gene lost 10 bases, with 18 bases spanning the gap. The CDR3 sequence is 15 residues long. Germline V gene sequence: CDR1 MGHRA, CDR2 YSYEKL. In DNA, the CDR3 is TGCGCCAGCAGCTTTGGGGTGCAGGATTCATCACCCCTCCACTTT. Translated: CASSFGVQDSSPLHF.

V usage is TRBV11-3 and J usage is TRBJ2-1; 8 bases agree with TRBD2. The CDR3 runs to 15 residues. V lost 1 base to trimming and J lost 4 bases; unmatched junction nucleotides: 3. Germline values: CDR1 SGHNT, CDR2 YENEEA. The CDR3 sequence: CASSLAVAGYNEQFF. In DNA form, the CDR3 reads TGTGCCAGCAGCTTAGCCGTAGCGGGGTACAATGAGCAGTTCTTC.

The rearrangement uses TRBV4-2 and TRBJ2-4; D possibly corresponds to TRBD2 (6 bases). CDR1 and CDR2 from the germline V gene are LGHNA and YNFKEQ. Trimming stripped 4 bases from V and 0 bases from J, with 13 bases between. The CDR3 contains 16 residues. The CDR3 loop reads CASSPRTTLAKNIQYF. For the CDR3, the DNA is TGTGCCAGCAGCCCACGGACTACCCTAGCCAAAAACATTCAGTACTTC.

This sequence joins TRBV7-9 and TRBJ1-1; no clear D. Germline values: CDR1 SEHNR, CDR2 FQNEAQ (reference sequence). The CDR3 runs 11 residues. V lost 3 bases, J lost 13 bases, and 12 bases lay in between. DNA of the CDR3: TGTGCCAGCAGCTTTAGGTCAGCGGTTTTCTTT. Amino acid sequence: CASSFRSAVFF.

The chain has TRBV4-2 and TRBJ2-5, with D perhaps given as TRBD1 or TRBD2 (5 bases each). This CDR3 has 17 amino acids. V lost 1 base and J 2 bases, leaving 17 bases between the germline ends. Germline CDR1 reads LGHNA; CDR2 reads YNFKEQ. The CDR3 loop is CASSQATPGRIQETQYF. The CDR3 DNA is TGTGCCAGCAGCCAAGCGACCCCGGGGCGAATACAAGAGACCCAGTACTTC.

This sequence joins TRBV5-1 and TRBJ2-2; D call uncertain. Trimming pared 4 bases from V and 4 bases from J, leaving 17 bases between. The CDR3 is 16 amino acids. The germline V gene encodes CDR1 SGHRS and CDR2 YFSETQ. CDR3 loop: CASSPGLPRSTGELFF. The CDR3 nucleotides are TGCGCCAGCAGCCCCGGGCTGCCCCGAAGCACCGGGGAGCTGTTTTTT.

This chain connects TRBV6-1 to TRBJ2-7; tentatively, D is TRBD1 (7 bases). CDR1 and CDR2 from the germline V gene are MNHNS and SASEGT. Between the trimmed V and J ends, which lost 5 bases and 2 bases, there was a span of 16 bases. The CDR3 length is 15 residues. CDR3 bases: TGTGCCAGCAGTACCAGGGGGGAATTCACCTACGAGCAGTACTTC. This sequence encodes CASSTRGEFTYEQYF.

This rearrangement joins TRBV29-1 to TRBJ2-7; D may be TRBD2 (6 bases). The CDR3 runs to 14 residues. From germline, CDR1 is SQVTM and CDR2 ANQGSEA. The V gene lost 5 bases and the J gene lost 6 bases, with 20 bases spanning the gap. CDR3: CSVMRAQAEGEQYF. The DNA for the CDR3 is TGCAGCGTTATGAGGGCCCAGGCGGAGGGCGAGCAGTACTTC.

J is TRBJ2-1 and V is TRBV19, with D perhaps matching TRBD2 (6 bases). Trimming took 6 bases from V and 7 from J, leaving 19 bases between them. Germline values: CDR1 LNHDA, CDR2 SQIVND (reference sequence). The CDR3 is 15 residues long. CDR3 in amino acids: CASRDRGNPGNEQFF. The CDR3 nucleotides read TGTGCCAGTAGGGATCGGGGGAACCCTGGGAATGAGCAGTTCTTC. Full variable domain (remainder filled in from reference TRBV19 and TRBJ2-1): DGGITQSPKYLFRKEGQNVTLSCEQNLNHDAMYWYRQDPGQGLRLIYYSQIVNDFQKGDIAEGYSVSREKKESFPLTVTSAQKNPTAFYLCASRDRGNPGNEQFFGPGTRLTVL.

The chain joins TRBV6-5 to TRBJ1-3; D remains unclear. Germline values: CDR1 MNHEY, CDR2 SVGAGI. Between the trimmed V and J ends, which lost 6 bases and 0 bases, there was a span of 3 bases. This CDR3 has 12 amino acids. The CDR3 reads CASRTSGNTIYF. DNA of the CDR3: TGTGCCAGCAGGACCTCTGGAAACACCATATATTTT.

This chain uses TRBV6-1 with TRBJ1-1; 7 bases align to TRBD1. In germline, CDR1 is MNHNS, CDR2 SASEGT. The CDR3 runs to 18 residues. V was clipped by 2 bases and J by 0 bases; unmatched bases: 12. Here the CDR3 DNA reads TGTGCCAGCAGTGAATGGAGACAGGGCAGGACCATGAACACTGAAGCTTTCTTT. Amino acid sequence: CASSEWRQGRTMNTEAFF.

This chain uses TRBV27 with TRBJ1-2; 10 nucleotides align to TRBD1. Per the germline V gene, CDR1 is MNHEY and CDR2 is SMNVEV (reference sequence). V shed 6 bases, J shed 8 bases, and the junction held 9 bases outside the gene matches. This CDR3 region has 14 residues. DNA of the CDR3: TGTGCCAGCAGCCCGGGACAGGGGATGTGGGGCTACACCTTC. It translates to CASSPGQGMWGYTF.

V is TRBV2 and J is TRBJ1-2; weak D call: TRBD1 (5 bases). Trimming left V 8 bases short and J 7 bases short, with 23 bases between. Germline CDR1 is SNHLY and CDR2 is FYNNEI. The CDR3 is 15 amino acids. The CDR3 sequence is CASVRGGREDGGYTF. Written as DNA, the CDR3 is TGTGCCAGCGTGAGAGGAGGCAGGGAAGATGGTGGCTACACCTTC.

The chain joins TRBV6-5 to TRBJ2-7; D not resolved. Germline V gives CDR1 MNHEY, CDR2 SVGAGI. Trimming pared 8 bases from V and 4 bases from J, leaving 15 bases between. There are 13 residues in the CDR3. The CDR3 bases are TGTGCCAGCTGGGCGCGATCCGTTTACGAGCAGTACTTC. Translated, it gives CASWARSVYEQYF.